The 23 T cell receptor beta chains presented below share a single source sample, sequenced in a study of blood T cell repertoires in COVID-19. Assay used: immunoSEQ multiplex PCR; TCRdb lists only in-frame clones, some missing. The repertoire includes about 480,000 clones, approximately 91% of them detected once, and roughly 8.3% sits in the top ten. Sequencing was carried out using peripheral blood. The receptors originated from a woman aged 45-65 years with COVID-19, enrolled during active disease.

J is TRBJ1-3 and V is TRBV3-1 (or the pseudogene TRBV3-2), with D uncertain. Germline assignment: CDR1 LGHDT and CDR2 YNNKEL (reference sequence). The CDR3 runs 15 residues. Trimming removed 4 bases at V and 0 bases at J, with 10 bases between. Here the CDR3 DNA reads TGTGCCAGCAGCCGGTCCACTGGCTCTGGAAACACCATATATTTT. It codes for CASSRSTGSGNTIYF.

The chain couples TRBV3-1 (or the pseudogene TRBV3-2) to TRBJ1-2; D is unresolved. V dropped 0 bases and J dropped 9 bases, with 11 bases sitting between them. The CDR3 contains 13 residues. The germline CDR1 and CDR2 sequences are LGHDT and YNNKEL (reference sequence). Written as DNA, the CDR3 is TGTGCCAGCAGCCAAGATCCCCGGTCTCGCTACACCTTC. Translated, it gives CASSQDPRSRYTF.

This chain joins TRBV7-9 and TRBJ2-1; 12 nucleotides match TRBD2. There are 18 residues in the CDR3. In germline, CDR1 is SEHNR, CDR2 FQNEAQ (reference sequence). Germline trimming cut 4 bases from V and 7 bases from J; bases unmatched to any gene: 14. The CDR3 sequence: CASSSIRSASGGANEQFF. The DNA of the CDR3 is TGTGCCAGCAGCTCTATCCGATCGGCTAGCGGGGGGGCGAATGAGCAGTTCTTC.

The chain carries TRBV2 and TRBJ2-3, with D hard to call. V dropped 5 bases and J dropped 2 bases, with 8 bases sitting between them. Germline V gene sequence: CDR1 SNHLY, CDR2 FYNNEI. The CDR3 is 13 residues long. The chain's CDR3 is CASSNLITDTQYF. The CDR3 DNA reads TGTGCCAGCAGTAACTTAATCACAGATACGCAGTATTTT.

This clone was observed a few times. V is TRBV9 and J is TRBJ1-2, with D unresolved. The CDR3 sequence is 13 residues long. Trimming cost V 2 bases and J 3 bases, with 8 bases left between them. Germline V gives CDR1 SGDLS, CDR2 YYNGEE. CDR3 DNA: TGTGCCAGCAGCGTTGGCAGGCACTATGGCTACACCTTC. Translated, it gives CASSVGRHYGYTF.

The count of this clone is one. V gene TRBV7-2 combines with J gene TRBJ1-1; D not resolved. V shed 1 base and J shed 10 bases, with 13 bases lying between them. The germline V gene encodes CDR1 SGHTA and CDR2 FQGNSA. The CDR3 contains 13 residues. CDR3 region: CASSLGTRIRAFF. The CDR3 DNA reads TGTGCCAGCAGCTTAGGTACGAGGATTAGAGCTTTCTTT.

V gene TRBV5-1 combines with J gene TRBJ1-2; D is possibly TRBD1 (6 bases). V was cut by 3 bases and J by 3 bases, with 15 bases left in between. The CDR3 covers 15 residues. The germline V gene encodes CDR1 SGHRS and CDR2 YFSETQ. CDR3 sequence reads: CASSSGGQVDYGYTF. CDR3 DNA sequence: TGCGCCAGCAGCTCGGGGGGGCAGGTAGACTATGGCTACACCTTC.

The CDR3 nucleotides are TGCGCCAGCAGTGAGTCATTTAGCGGGGGGCCCCATGAGCAGTTCTTC. Amino acid sequence: CASSESFSGGPHEQFF. The chain has TRBV10-2 and TRBJ2-1, with 10 positions matching TRBD2. The germline V gene has CDR1 WSHSY and CDR2 SAAADI. The CDR3 spans 16 residues. The V gene end was trimmed by 0 bases and the J gene end by 8 bases; junction bases not matched to a gene: 7.

This chain links TRBV6-5 with TRBJ1-2; TRBD1 matches at 12 bases. The CDR3 is 13 amino acids. V dropped 7 bases and J dropped 4; count of bases not matched to a gene: 1. Germline V CDR1 and CDR2: MNHEY, SVGAGI. This chain's CDR3 is CASKGQGAYGYTF. The DNA for the CDR3 is TGTGCCAGCAAGGGACAGGGGGCCTATGGCTACACCTTC.

In this sample, this clone turned up once. The chain has TRBV2 and TRBJ2-3, with 8 bases identical to TRBD1. Unmatched junction bases numbered 10, after V lost 5 bases and J lost 3 bases. The CDR3 runs to 16 residues. Looked up from germline, CDR1 is SNHLY and CDR2 is FYNNEI. The CDR3 sequence: CASSPRTGWRTDTQYF. In DNA, the CDR3 is TGTGCCAGCAGTCCTCGGACAGGGTGGCGGACAGATACGCAGTATTTT.

The rearrangement links TRBV30 to TRBJ2-4; no firm D call. Trimming took 0 bases from V and 0 from J, leaving 3 bases between them. The CDR3 extends over 13 amino acids. Looked up from germline, CDR1 is GTSNPN and CDR2 is SVGIG (reference sequence). The CDR3 reads CAWSVGAKNIQYF. In DNA form, the CDR3 reads TGTGCCTGGAGTGTCGGAGCCAAAAACATTCAGTACTTC.

V and J are TRBV9 and TRBJ1-2; 9 bases align to TRBD1. J was trimmed by 8 bases and V by 3 bases; bases with no gene match: 8. Germline CDR1 SGDLS, CDR2 YYNGEE. This CDR3 region has 14 residues. CDR3 in DNA: TGTGCCAGCAGCGAGGGGACAGGGTCGAGGGGCTACACCTTC. This translates into CASSEGTGSRGYTF. The variable domain in full, with the rest retrieved from reference TRBV9 and TRBJ1-2, is DSGVTQTPKHLITATGQRVTLRCSPRSGDLSVYWYQQSLDQGLQFLIQYYNGEERAKGNILERFSAQQFPDLHSELNLSSLELGDSALYFCASSEGTGSRGYTFGSGTRLTVV.

The chain combines TRBV5-1 with TRBJ1-3; tentative D call: TRBD1 (6 bases). The CDR3 loop spans 14 amino acids. V lost 4 bases and J 0 bases, leaving 8 bases between the germline ends. Germline CDR1 and CDR2: SGHRS and YFSETQ. The CDR3 sequence is CASSIRGSGNTIYF. The CDR3 DNA sequence: TGCGCCAGCAGCATCAGGGGCTCTGGAAACACCATATATTTT.

The rearrangement uses TRBV2 and TRBJ1-3; D is perhaps TRBD1 (6 bases). The V and J ends lost 6 bases and 7 bases respectively, with 10 bases between them. This CDR3 is built from 12 residues. Per the germline V gene, CDR1 is SNHLY and CDR2 is FYNNEI. CDR3 in amino acids: CASSTGPNTIYF. The CDR3 region has the DNA TGTGCCAGCAGCACAGGGCCCAACACCATATATTTT.

The rearrangement joins TRBV11-2 to TRBJ2-3; no clear D. Germline V CDR1 and CDR2: SGHAT, FQNNGV. This CDR3 comprises 12 residues. V was trimmed by 4 bases and J by 6 bases, leaving 8 bases between them. The CDR3 protein is CASSSLVDTQYF. CDR3 DNA: TGTGCCAGCAGCTCGTTAGTGGATACGCAGTATTTT.

The gene calls are TRBV28 and TRBJ2-1; 14 bases line up with TRBD2. From germline, CDR1 is MDHEN and CDR2 SYDVKM. V shed 4 bases, J shed 0 bases, and the junction held 8 bases outside the gene matches. CDR3 length equals 19 residues. CDR3 region: CASSSGLAGGHSSYNEQFF. The CDR3 DNA is TGTGCCAGCAGTTCCGGACTAGCGGGGGGCCACAGCTCCTACAATGAGCAGTTCTTC. The variable domain in full, with the rest retrieved from reference TRBV28 and TRBJ2-1, is DVKVTQSSRYLVKRTGEKVFLECVQDMDHENMFWYRQDPGLGLRLIYFSYDVKMKEKGDIPEGYSVSREKKERFSLILESASTNQTSMYLCASSSGLAGGHSSYNEQFFGPGTRLTVL.

This chain connects TRBV10-2 to TRBJ1-1; D is unclear. Germline CDR1 WSHSY, CDR2 SAAADI. The V and J ends lost 2 bases and 0 bases respectively, with 7 bases between them. The CDR3 has 14 residues. This CDR3 reads CASSEPGMNTEAFF. The CDR3 DNA is TGCGCCAGCAGTGAGCCAGGAATGAACACTGAAGCTTTCTTT.

This chain uses TRBV10-1 with TRBJ1-1, with TRBD1 matching 8 bases. CDR1 and CDR2 (germline): WNHNN, SYGVQD (reference sequence). V lost 6 bases, J lost 4 bases, and 4 bases stayed unmatched. The CDR3 has 13 amino acids. The CDR3 is CASSRQGSTEAFF. CDR3 bases: TGCGCCAGCAGCCGACAGGGGAGCACTGAAGCTTTCTTT.

The chain employs TRBV2 and TRBJ2-5, with 12 bases aligning to TRBD2. Germline V gene sequence: CDR1 SNHLY, CDR2 FYNNEI. The CDR3 runs 15 residues. Trimming removed 5 bases from V and 0 bases from J; junction bases left unmatched: 1. CDR3 region: CASSLAGGYQETQYF. Here the CDR3 DNA reads TGTGCCAGCAGTCTAGCGGGGGGGTACCAAGAGACCCAGTACTTC.

This chain uses TRBV24-1 with TRBJ2-2; possibly TRBD1 for D (5 bases). Trimming shortened V by 0 bases and J by 9 bases, and 13 bases separated the two germline ends. The CDR3 runs to 15 residues. Germline CDR1 is KGHDR and CDR2 is SFDVKD. The CDR3: CATSDLEDTYRELFF. The CDR3 region has the DNA TGTGCCACCAGTGATTTGGAGGACACCTACCGGGAGCTGTTTTTT.

This clone was detected once. Other DNA sequences from this sample encode an identical CDR3 as well. The V gene is TRBV4-1, the J gene TRBJ1-2; the D is unclear. The CDR3 spans 14 residues. V was shortened by 1 base and J by 5 bases, with 11 bases between the two germline ends. Germline-derived CDR1 and CDR2 are MGHRA and YSYEKL. As DNA, the CDR3 is TGCGCCAGCAGCCAAGTTGCAGGAAATTATGGCTACACCTTC. Protein product: CASSQVAGNYGYTF.

The V call is TRBV2, the J call TRBJ2-2, with TRBD2 matching over 8 bases. Per germline, CDR1 SNHLY and CDR2 FYNNEI. V lost 7 bases and J lost 1; bases outside the gene matches: 5. The CDR3 totals 15 residues. The CDR3 reads CASKISGVNTGELFF. The CDR3 nucleotides are TGTGCCAGCAAAATTAGCGGGGTGAACACCGGGGAGCTGTTTTTT.

The chain combines TRBV5-4 with TRBJ2-6; 7 bases agree with TRBD1. The V segment lost 3 bases and the J segment 0 bases; nucleotides outside the gene matches: 3. The germline V gene has CDR1 SGHNT and CDR2 YYREEE (reference sequence). CDR3 size: 16 residues. CDR3 in amino acids: CASSWGQFSGANVLTF. The DNA for the CDR3 is TGTGCCAGCAGCTGGGGACAGTTCTCTGGGGCCAACGTCCTGACTTTC.